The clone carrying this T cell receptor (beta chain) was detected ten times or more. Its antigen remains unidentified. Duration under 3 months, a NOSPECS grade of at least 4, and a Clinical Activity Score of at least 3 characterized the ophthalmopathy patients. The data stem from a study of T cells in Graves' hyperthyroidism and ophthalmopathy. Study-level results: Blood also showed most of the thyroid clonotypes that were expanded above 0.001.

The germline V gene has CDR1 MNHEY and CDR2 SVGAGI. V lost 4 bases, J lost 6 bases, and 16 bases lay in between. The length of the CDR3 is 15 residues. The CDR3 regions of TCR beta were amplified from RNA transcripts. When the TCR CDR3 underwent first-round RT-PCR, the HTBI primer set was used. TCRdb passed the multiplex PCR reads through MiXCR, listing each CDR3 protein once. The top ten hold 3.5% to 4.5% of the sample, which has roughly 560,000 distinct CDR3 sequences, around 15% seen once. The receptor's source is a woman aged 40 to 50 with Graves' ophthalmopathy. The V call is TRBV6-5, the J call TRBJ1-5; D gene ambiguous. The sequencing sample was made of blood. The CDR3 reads CASSFSLLQSQPQHF. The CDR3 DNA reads TGTGCCAGCAGTTTTTCCCTTCTACAGAGTCAGCCCCAGCATTTT.